This TCR beta chain appears in the sequencing data of a study of beta chain features in type 1 diabetes. Study conclusions and caveats: People with Type 1 diabetes carried modestly yet significantly shorter TCRB CDR3s in all four CD4+ subsets.

The CDR3 contains 11 residues. CDR1 and CDR2 (germline): SGHRS, YFSETQ. Deletions cut 5 bases from V and 5 bases from J, with 5 bases between. Of the isolated RNA, all was reverse transcribed, and so the sequenced material was expressed TCRB transcripts. Sequenced by immunoSEQ multiplex PCR; TCRdb stores in-frame clones only, minus some. The repertoire has a few hundred thousand clones, around 15% of them found once; the top ten carry roughly 0.019%. In this sample, this clone turned up a few times. Its antigen is unknown. The source material was naive CD4+ T cells from blood. V gene TRBV5-1 combines with J gene TRBJ2-4; possible D gene TRBD1, 5 bases. This clonotype was sampled from a young woman in good health. The CDR3: CASRGENIQYF. CDR3 DNA: TGCGCCAGCAGAGGGGAAAACATTCAGTACTTC.